The 19 T cell receptor beta chains given below trace back to one sample, sequenced in a study of T cell responses to AZD1222 COVID-19 vaccine. The repertoire was sequenced with immunoSEQ multiplex PCR; TCRdb's copy has only in-frame clones and lacks some. This table has 150,000 to 200,000 clones, about 88% appearing once. The source was peripheral blood, collected on day 0 of AZD1222 vaccination. Receptors originate from an adult in good health.

The CDR3 loop is CATQDRLGAEAFF. CDR3 nucleotides: TGTGCCACGCAAGACAGGCTGGGGGCTGAAGCTTTCTTT. This chain uses TRBV10-3 with TRBJ1-1; TRBD1 might be the D (6 bases). CDR3 size: 13 residues. Germline CDR1 ENHRY, CDR2 SYGVKD. The V end was cut by 10 bases, the J end by 6 bases, with 18 bases between.

V usage is TRBV7-2 and J usage is TRBJ2-2, with 10 bases matching TRBD2. There are 16 residues in the CDR3. Germline values: CDR1 SGHTA, CDR2 FQGNSA. Trimming took 5 bases from V and 3 from J; bases not matched to a gene: 6. This CDR3 reads CASSLISGGYTGELFF. CDR3 bases: TGTGCCAGCAGCCTAATTAGCGGGGGGTACACCGGGGAGCTGTTTTTT.

The chain employs TRBV28 and TRBJ2-7; perhaps D is TRBD1 or TRBD2 (7 bases each). The germline CDR1 and CDR2 sequences are MDHEN and SYDVKM. The length of the CDR3 is 13 residues. The V end was cut by 7 bases, the J end by 2 bases, with 12 bases between. The CDR3 loop is CASKAGGAYEQYF. The CDR3 bases are TGTGCCAGCAAGGCAGGGGGGGCCTACGAGCAGTACTTC.

The V call is TRBV7-2, the J call TRBJ2-7; TRBD1 is a possible D gene (5 bases). This CDR3 contains 12 residues. Trimming left V 4 bases short and J 3 bases short, with 7 bases between. CDR1 is SGHTA and CDR2 is FQGNSA in the germline V gene. CDR3 amino acids: CASSYTGYEQYV. CDR3 coding DNA: TGTGCCAGCAGCTACACAGGCTACGAGCAGTACGTC.

This CDR3 reads CASSEQHRDTQYF. For the CDR3, the DNA is TGCGCCAGCAGTGAACAACACCGAGATACGCAGTATTTT. The chain has TRBV10-1 and TRBJ2-3, with no clear D. The CDR3 covers 13 residues. Germline loops: CDR1 WNHNN, CDR2 SYGVQD (reference sequence). V shed 3 bases and J shed 5 bases, with 9 bases lying between them.

V and J are TRBV19 and TRBJ1-1; D might be TRBD1 (5 bases). CDR3 length equals 11 residues. V was cut by 6 bases and J by 7 bases, with 9 bases left in between. Per germline, CDR1 LNHDA and CDR2 SQIVND (reference sequence). For the CDR3, the DNA is TGTGCCAGTAGCCCAGGGAATGAAGCTTTCTTT. Residues: CASSPGNEAFF.

The chain employs TRBV3-1 (or the pseudogene TRBV3-2) and TRBJ2-2; 11 positions match TRBD2. The ends lost 1 base at V and 4 bases at J; junction bases unmatched: 5. Germline V CDR1 and CDR2: LGHDT, YNNKEL (reference sequence). This CDR3 has 17 amino acids. The CDR3: CASSQGPSGRLTGELFF. DNA for the CDR3: TGTGCCAGCAGCCAAGGCCCTAGCGGGAGGCTCACCGGGGAGCTGTTTTTT.

The chain uses TRBV19 and TRBJ2-1; TRBD1 is a possible D gene (6 bases). There are 14 residues in the CDR3. Germline-derived CDR1 and CDR2 are LNHDA and SQIVND (reference sequence). V lost 0 bases to trimming and J lost 7 bases, with 10 bases between them. The CDR3 is CASSIDQGMNEQFF. The CDR3 DNA follows: TGTGCCAGTAGTATAGACCAGGGGATGAATGAGCAGTTCTTC.

This rearrangement joins TRBV6-5 to TRBJ2-7; 8 bases match TRBD2. The trim removed 0 bases at V and 3 bases at J, leaving 4 bases unmatched. Germline V CDR1 and CDR2: MNHEY, SVGAGI. The CDR3 spans 15 residues. The CDR3 spells CASSYSSGGGYEQYF. CDR3 nucleotide sequence: TGTGCCAGCAGTTACTCGTCGGGGGGGGGCTACGAGCAGTACTTC.

This chain joins TRBV7-3 and TRBJ2-1, with 13 positions matching TRBD2. Germline V gene data show CDR1 as SGHTA and CDR2 as FQGTGA. With V trimmed by 0 bases and J by 6 bases, 14 bases remained unmatched. This CDR3 contains 20 residues. The CDR3 loop reads CASSLTDSGLAGSWVNEQFF. CDR3 bases: TGTGCCAGCAGCTTAACGGACTCGGGACTAGCGGGATCCTGGGTCAATGAGCAGTTCTTC.

This sequence joins TRBV5-1 and TRBJ1-1; D unclear. The CDR3 consists of 15 residues. The germline V gene has CDR1 SGHRS and CDR2 YFSETQ. Trimming removed 0 bases from V and 0 bases from J, with 9 bases in between. In DNA form, the CDR3 reads TGCGCCAGCAGCTTGGGGGAGGTGATGAACACTGAAGCTTTCTTT. Protein product: CASSLGEVMNTEAFF.

In regard to this clone: The sample holds other DNA sequences that translate to the same CDR3. The V gene is TRBV7-3, the J gene TRBJ2-2; D is possibly TRBD1 (6 bases). The CDR3 loop spans 15 amino acids. Germline CDR1 reads SGHTA; CDR2 reads FQGTGA. The ends were cut back, 2 bases at V and 0 bases at J, with 7 bases in the middle. The CDR3 DNA is TGTGCCAGCAGCTTACAGGGGCCGAACACCGGGGAGCTGTTTTTT. It is translated as CASSLQGPNTGELFF.

CDR3 in DNA: TGTGCCAGTAGTGCCCTGACAGATACGCAGTATTTT. It specifies CASSALTDTQYF. The chain has TRBV19 and TRBJ2-3; D not resolved. Trimming removed 5 bases from V and 3 bases from J, with 6 bases in between. Germline V gene lookup returns CDR1 LNHDA and CDR2 SQIVND (reference sequence). CDR3 length: 12 residues.

The chain couples TRBV5-1 to TRBJ2-6; D uncertain. The V and J ends lost 1 base and 4 bases respectively, with 6 bases between them. Looked up from germline, CDR1 is SGHRS and CDR2 is YFSETQ. The CDR3 covers 14 residues. CDR3 in DNA: TGCGCCAGCAGCTTGCTAAGGGGGGCCAACGTCCTGACTTTC. Its translation: CASSLLRGANVLTF. Filled out from reference TRBV5-1 and TRBJ2-6, the complete variable domain reads KAGVTQTPRYLIKTRGQQVTLSCSPISGHRSVSWYQQTPGQGLQFLFEYFSETQRNKGNFPGRFSGRQFSNSRSEMNVSTLELGDSALYLCASSLLRGANVLTFGAGSRLTVL.

The J gene is TRBJ2-2, the V gene TRBV19; D is possibly TRBD1 (5 bases). Germline-derived CDR1 and CDR2 are LNHDA and SQIVND (reference sequence). V was shortened by 3 bases and J by 4 bases, with 9 bases between the two germline ends. The CDR3 is 14 amino acids. The CDR3 region has the DNA TGTGCCAGTAGTATTCCTGGGGCCACCGGGGAGCTGTTTTTT. This encodes CASSIPGATGELFF. The full variable domain, rest sourced from reference TRBV19 and TRBJ2-2, is DGGITQSPKYLFRKEGQNVTLSCEQNLNHDAMYWYRQDPGQGLRLIYYSQIVNDFQKGDIAEGYSVSREKKESFPLTVTSAQKNPTAFYLCASSIPGATGELFFGEGSRLTVL.

J is TRBJ1-5 and V is TRBV7-2; 9 bases agree with TRBD1. CDR1 is SGHTA, CDR2 FQGNSA, per germline. V shed 2 bases and J 5 bases; nucleotides not matched to a gene: 4. The CDR3 consists of 15 residues. CDR3 region: CASSLSGQGYQPQHF. CDR3 coding DNA: TGTGCCAGCAGCTTATCGGGACAGGGTTATCAGCCCCAGCATTTT.

The J gene is TRBJ2-5, the V gene TRBV11-3, with 15 bases matching TRBD2. The germline gives CDR1 SGHNT, CDR2 YENEEA. The CDR3 has 15 residues. V lost 5 bases and J lost 4; bases outside the gene matches: 2. The CDR3, as DNA: TGTGCCAGCAGCGCGGGACTAGCGGGAGGAGAGACCCAGTACTTC. This codes for CASSAGLAGGETQYF.

V usage is TRBV10-3 and J usage is TRBJ1-2; no definite D call. This CDR3 comprises 15 residues. Germline V CDR1 and CDR2: ENHRY, SYGVKD. Between the trimmed V and J ends, which lost 4 bases and 2 bases, there was a span of 14 bases. This CDR3 is CAISAAGSRNYGYTF. CDR3 DNA: TGTGCCATCAGTGCCGCCGGGTCACGAAACTATGGCTACACCTTC.

The chain joins TRBV30 to TRBJ1-6; D is unresolved. CDR3 length equals 13 residues. CDR1 is GTSNPN and CDR2 is SVGIG in the germline V gene (reference sequence). V was shortened by 1 base and J by 5 bases, with 6 bases between the two germline ends. The CDR3 is CAWSDVDNSPLHF. The CDR3 DNA reads TGTGCCTGGAGTGACGTCGATAATTCACCCCTCCACTTT. The full variable domain, its missing parts supplied by reference TRBV30 and TRBJ1-6, is SQTIHQWPATLVQPVGSPLSLECTVEGTSNPNLYWYRQAAGRGLQLLFYSVGIGQISSEVPQNLSASRPQDRQFILSSKKLLLSDSGFYLCAWSDVDNSPLHFGNGTRLTVT.